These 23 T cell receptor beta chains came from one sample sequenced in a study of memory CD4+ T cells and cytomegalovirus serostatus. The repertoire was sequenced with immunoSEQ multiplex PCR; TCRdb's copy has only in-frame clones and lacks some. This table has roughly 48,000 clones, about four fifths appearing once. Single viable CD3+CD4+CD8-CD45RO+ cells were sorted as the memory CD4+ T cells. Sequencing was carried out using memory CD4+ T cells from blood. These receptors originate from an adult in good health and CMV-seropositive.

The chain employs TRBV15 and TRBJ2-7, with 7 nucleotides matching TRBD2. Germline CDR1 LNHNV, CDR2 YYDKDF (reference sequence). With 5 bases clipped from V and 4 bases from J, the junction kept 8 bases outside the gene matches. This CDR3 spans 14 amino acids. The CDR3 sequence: CATSDPGGRYEQYF. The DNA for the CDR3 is TGTGCCACCAGCGACCCGGGGGGAAGGTACGAGCAGTACTTC.

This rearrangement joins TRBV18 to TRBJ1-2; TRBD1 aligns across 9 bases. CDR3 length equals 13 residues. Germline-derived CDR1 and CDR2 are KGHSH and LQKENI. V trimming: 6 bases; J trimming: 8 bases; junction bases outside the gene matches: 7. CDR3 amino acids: CASSGTGTNGYTF. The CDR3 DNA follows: TGTGCCAGCTCCGGGACAGGGACGAACGGCTACACCTTC. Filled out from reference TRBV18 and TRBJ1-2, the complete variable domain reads NAGVMQNPRHLVRRRGQEARLRCSPMKGHSHVYWYRQLPEEGLKFMVYLQKENIIDESGMPKERFSAEFPKEGPSILRIQQVVRGDSAAYFCASSGTGTNGYTFGSGTRLTVV.

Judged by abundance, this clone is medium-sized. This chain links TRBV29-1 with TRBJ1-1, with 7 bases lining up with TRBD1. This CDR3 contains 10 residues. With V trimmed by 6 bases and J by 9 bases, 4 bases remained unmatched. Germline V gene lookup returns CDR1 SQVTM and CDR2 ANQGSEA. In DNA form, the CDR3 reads TGCAGCGTCAGACAGGGAAAAGCTTTCTTT. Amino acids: CSVRQGKAFF. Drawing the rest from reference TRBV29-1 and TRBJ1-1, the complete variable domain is SAVISQKPSRDICQRGTSLTIQCQVDSQVTMMFWYRQQPGQSLTLIATANQGSEATYESGFVIDKFPISRPNLTFSTLTVSNMSPEDSSIYLCSVRQGKAFFGQGTRLTVV.

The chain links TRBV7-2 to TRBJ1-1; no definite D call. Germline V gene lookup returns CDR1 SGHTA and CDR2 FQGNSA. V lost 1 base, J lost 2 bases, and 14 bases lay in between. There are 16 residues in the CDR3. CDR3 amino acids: CASSLDFARVNTEAFF. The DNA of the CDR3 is TGTGCCAGCAGCTTAGATTTCGCCAGAGTAAACACTGAAGCTTTCTTT.

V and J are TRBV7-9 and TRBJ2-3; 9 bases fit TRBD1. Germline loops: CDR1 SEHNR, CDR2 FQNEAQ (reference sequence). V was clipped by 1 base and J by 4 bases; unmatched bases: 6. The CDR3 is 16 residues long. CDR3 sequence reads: CASSLGDRGFADTQYF. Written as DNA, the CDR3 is TGTGCCAGCAGCTTAGGCGACAGGGGGTTCGCAGATACGCAGTATTTT.

The CDR3 loop reads CASSSGTGEADTQYF. Written as DNA, the CDR3 is TGTGCCAGCAGCTCCGGGACAGGGGAGGCAGATACGCAGTATTTT. The chain links TRBV7-8 to TRBJ2-3; 10 nucleotides agree with TRBD1. The CDR3 spans 15 residues. In germline, CDR1 is SGHVS, CDR2 FQNEAQ. V lost 4 bases and J lost 4; bases outside the gene matches: 5.

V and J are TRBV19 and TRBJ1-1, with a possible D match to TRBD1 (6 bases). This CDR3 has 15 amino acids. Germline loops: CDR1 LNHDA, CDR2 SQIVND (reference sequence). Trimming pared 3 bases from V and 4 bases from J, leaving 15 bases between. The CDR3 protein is CASSILVGRGTEAFF. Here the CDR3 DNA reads TGTGCCAGTAGTATTCTAGTCGGCAGGGGCACTGAAGCTTTCTTT.

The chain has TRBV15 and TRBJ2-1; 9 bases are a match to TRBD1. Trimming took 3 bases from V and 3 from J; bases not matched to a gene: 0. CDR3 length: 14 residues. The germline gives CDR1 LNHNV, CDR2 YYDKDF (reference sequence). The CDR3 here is CATSRGQGYNEQFF. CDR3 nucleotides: TGTGCCACCAGCAGGGGACAGGGCTACAATGAGCAGTTCTTC.

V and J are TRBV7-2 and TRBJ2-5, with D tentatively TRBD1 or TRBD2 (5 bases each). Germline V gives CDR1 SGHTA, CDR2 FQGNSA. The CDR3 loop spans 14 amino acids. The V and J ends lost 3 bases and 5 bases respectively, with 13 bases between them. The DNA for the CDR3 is TGTGCCAGCAGCTTTATAGAGGGGTTGGAGACCCAGTACTTC. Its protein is CASSFIEGLETQYF.

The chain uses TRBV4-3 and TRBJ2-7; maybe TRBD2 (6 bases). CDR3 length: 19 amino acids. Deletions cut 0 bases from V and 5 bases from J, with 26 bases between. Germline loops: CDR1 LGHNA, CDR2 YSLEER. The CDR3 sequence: CASSQDLTSSSGYLHEQYF. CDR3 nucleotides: TGCGCCAGCAGCCAAGATCTAACTAGCTCAAGCGGATATCTCCACGAGCAGTACTTC.

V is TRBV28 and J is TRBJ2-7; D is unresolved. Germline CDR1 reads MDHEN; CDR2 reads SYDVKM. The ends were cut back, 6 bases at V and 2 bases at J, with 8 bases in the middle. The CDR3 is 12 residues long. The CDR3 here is CASSPETYEQYF. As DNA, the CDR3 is TGTGCCAGCAGCCCCGAAACCTACGAGCAGTACTTC.

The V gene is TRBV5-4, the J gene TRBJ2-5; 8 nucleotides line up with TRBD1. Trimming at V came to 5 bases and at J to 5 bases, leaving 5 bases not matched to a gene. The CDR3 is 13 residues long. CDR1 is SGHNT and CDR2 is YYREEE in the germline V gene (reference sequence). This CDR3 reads CASSRDRGETQYF. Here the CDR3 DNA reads TGTGCCAGCAGTCGAGACAGGGGCGAGACCCAGTACTTC.

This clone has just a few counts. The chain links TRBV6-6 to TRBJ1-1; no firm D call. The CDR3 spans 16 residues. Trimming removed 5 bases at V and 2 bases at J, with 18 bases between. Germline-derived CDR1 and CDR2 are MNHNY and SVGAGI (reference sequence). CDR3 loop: CASSKANPVRNTEAFF. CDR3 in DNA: TGTGCCAGCAGTAAGGCCAATCCTGTCAGAAACACTGAAGCTTTCTTT.

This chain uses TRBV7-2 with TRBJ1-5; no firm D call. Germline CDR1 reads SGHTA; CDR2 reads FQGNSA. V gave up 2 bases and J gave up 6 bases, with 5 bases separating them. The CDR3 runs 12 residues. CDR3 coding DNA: TGTGCCAGCAGCTTATTTGGTCAGCCCCAGCATTTT. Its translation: CASSLFGQPQHF.

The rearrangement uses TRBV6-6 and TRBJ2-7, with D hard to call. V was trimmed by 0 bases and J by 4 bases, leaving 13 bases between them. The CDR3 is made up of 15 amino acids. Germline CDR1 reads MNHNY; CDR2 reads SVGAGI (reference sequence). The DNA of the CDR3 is TGTGCCAGCAGTTACTCGAAGCTAGTACGGTACGAGCAGTACTTC. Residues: CASSYSKLVRYEQYF.

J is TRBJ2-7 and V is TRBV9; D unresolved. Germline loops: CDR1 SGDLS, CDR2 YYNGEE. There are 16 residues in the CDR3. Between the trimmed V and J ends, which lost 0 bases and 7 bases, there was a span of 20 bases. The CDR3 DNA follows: TGTGCCAGCAGCGTAGGGATCCGGCCCGTTTTGGGAGAGCAGTACTTC. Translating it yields CASSVGIRPVLGEQYF.

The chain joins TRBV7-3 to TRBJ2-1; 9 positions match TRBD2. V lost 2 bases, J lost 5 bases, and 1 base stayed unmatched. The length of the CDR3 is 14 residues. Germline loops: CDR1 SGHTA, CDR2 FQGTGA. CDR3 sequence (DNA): TGTGCCAGCAGCTTAGCGGGAGGGAACAATGAGCAGTTCTTC. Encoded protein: CASSLAGGNNEQFF.

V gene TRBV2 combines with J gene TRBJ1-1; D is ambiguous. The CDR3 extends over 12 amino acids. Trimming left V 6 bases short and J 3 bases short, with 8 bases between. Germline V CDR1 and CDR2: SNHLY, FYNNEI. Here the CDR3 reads CASSPADTEAFF. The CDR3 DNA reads TGTGCCAGCAGCCCAGCGGACACTGAAGCTTTCTTT.

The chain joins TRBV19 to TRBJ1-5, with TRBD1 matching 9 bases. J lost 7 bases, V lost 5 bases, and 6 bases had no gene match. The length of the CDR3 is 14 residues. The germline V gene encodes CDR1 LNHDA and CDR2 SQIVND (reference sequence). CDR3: CASSPRTGEQPQHF. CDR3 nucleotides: TGTGCCAGTAGTCCACGGACAGGGGAGCAGCCCCAGCATTTT.

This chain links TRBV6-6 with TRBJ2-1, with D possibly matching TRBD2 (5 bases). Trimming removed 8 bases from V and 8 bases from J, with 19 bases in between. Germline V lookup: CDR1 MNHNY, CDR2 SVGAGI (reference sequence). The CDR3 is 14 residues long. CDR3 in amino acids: CASRNTAGRYEQFF. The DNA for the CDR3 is TGTGCCAGCCGTAATACCGCGGGTCGCTATGAGCAGTTCTTC.

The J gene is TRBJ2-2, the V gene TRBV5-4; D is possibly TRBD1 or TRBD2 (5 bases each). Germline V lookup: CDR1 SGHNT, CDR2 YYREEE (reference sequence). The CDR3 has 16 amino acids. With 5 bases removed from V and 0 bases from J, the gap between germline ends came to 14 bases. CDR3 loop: CASRHGGQSNTGELFF. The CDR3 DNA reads TGTGCCAGCAGACATGGGGGTCAGTCGAACACCGGGGAGCTGTTTTTT.

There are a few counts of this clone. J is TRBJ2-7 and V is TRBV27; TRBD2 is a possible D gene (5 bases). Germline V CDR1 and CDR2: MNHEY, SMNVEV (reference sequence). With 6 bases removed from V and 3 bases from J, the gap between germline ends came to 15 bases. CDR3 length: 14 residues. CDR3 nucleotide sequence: TGTGCCAGCAGCTCGCGTGGCGGGTACTACGAGCAGTACTTC. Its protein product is CASSSRGGYYEQYF.

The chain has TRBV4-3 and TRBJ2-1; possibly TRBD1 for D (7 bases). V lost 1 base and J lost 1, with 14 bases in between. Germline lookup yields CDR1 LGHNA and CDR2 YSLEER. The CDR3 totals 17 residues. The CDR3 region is CASSQGTRGRSYNEQFF. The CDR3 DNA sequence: TGCGCCAGCAGCCAAGGGACCAGGGGGAGGTCCTACAATGAGCAGTTCTTC.